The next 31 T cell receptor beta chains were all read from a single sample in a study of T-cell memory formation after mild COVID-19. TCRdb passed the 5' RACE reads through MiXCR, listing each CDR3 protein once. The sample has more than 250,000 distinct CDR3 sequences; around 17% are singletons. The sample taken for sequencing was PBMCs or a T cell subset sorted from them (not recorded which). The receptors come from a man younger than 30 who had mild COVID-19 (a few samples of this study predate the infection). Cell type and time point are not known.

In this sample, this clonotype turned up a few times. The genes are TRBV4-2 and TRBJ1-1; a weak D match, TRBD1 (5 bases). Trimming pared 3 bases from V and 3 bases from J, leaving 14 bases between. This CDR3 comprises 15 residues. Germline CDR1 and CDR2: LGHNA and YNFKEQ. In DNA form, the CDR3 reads TGTGCCAGCAGCCAGGGGACGGGAGGGGACACTGAAGCTTTCTTT. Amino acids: CASSQGTGGDTEAFF.

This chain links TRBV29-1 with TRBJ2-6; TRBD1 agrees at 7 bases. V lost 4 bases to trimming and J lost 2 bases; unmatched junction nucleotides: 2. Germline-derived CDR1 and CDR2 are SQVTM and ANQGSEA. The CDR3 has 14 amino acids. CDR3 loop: CSVGGGPGANVLTF. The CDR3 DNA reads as TGCAGCGTTGGAGGGGGCCCTGGGGCCAACGTCCTGACTTTC.

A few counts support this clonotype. CDR3 DNA: TGTGCCAGCAGATCCACCCAGGGACCAGATACGCAGTATTTT. Protein product: CASRSTQGPDTQYF. This chain connects TRBV6-6 to TRBJ2-3; perhaps D is TRBD1 or TRBD2 (5 bases each). The CDR3 has 14 residues. The ends were cut back, 6 bases at V and 4 bases at J, with 14 bases in the middle. CDR1 and CDR2 from the germline V gene are MNHNY and SVGAGI (reference sequence).

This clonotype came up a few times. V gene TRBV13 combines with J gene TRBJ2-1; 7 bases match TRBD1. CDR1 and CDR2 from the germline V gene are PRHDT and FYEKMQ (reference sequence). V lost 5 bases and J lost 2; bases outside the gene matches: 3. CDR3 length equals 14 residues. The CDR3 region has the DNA TGTGCCAGCAGCATGGGACAGCCCTACAATGAGCAGTTCTTC. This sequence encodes CASSMGQPYNEQFF.

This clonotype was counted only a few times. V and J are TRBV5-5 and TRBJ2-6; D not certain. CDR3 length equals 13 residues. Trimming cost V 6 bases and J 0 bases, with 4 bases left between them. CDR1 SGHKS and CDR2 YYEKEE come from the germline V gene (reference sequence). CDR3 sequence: CASTVSGANVLTF. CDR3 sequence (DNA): TGTGCCAGCACTGTCTCTGGGGCCAACGTCCTGACTTTC.

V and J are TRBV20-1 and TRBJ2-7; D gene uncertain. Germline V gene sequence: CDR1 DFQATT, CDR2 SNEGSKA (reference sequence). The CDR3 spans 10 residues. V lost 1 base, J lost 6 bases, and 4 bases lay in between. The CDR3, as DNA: TGCAGTGCTAGAGGGGCCGAGCAGTACTTC. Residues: CSARGAEQYF.

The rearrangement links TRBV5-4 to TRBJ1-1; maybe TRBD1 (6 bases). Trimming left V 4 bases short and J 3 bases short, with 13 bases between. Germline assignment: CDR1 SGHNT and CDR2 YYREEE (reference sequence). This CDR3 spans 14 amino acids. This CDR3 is CASSNGYRDTEAFF. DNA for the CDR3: TGTGCCAGCAGCAATGGTTACAGGGACACTGAAGCTTTCTTT. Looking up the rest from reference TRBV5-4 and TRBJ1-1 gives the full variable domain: ETGVTQSPTHLIKTRGQQVTLRCSSQSGHNTVSWYQQALGQGPQFIFQYYREEENGRGNFPPRFSGLQFPNYSSELNVNALELDDSALYLCASSNGYRDTEAFFGQGTRLTVV.

CDR3 protein: CASSSGTNTEAFF. CDR3 DNA: TGTGCCAGCAGCTCGGGGACCAACACTGAAGCTTTCTTT. The rearrangement joins TRBV7-7 to TRBJ1-1; D is possibly TRBD1 (5 bases). CDR1 is SSHAT and CDR2 is FNYEAQ in the germline V gene (reference sequence). The V end lost 4 bases, the J end lost 2 bases, and 8 bases lay between the germline ends. The CDR3 runs 13 residues.

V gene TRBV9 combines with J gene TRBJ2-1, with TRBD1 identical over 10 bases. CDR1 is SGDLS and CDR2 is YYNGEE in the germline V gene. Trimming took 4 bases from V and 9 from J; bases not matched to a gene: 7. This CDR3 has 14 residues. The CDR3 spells CASSSRTGGGEQFF. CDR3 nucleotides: TGTGCCAGCAGCTCTAGGACAGGGGGGGGTGAGCAGTTCTTC.

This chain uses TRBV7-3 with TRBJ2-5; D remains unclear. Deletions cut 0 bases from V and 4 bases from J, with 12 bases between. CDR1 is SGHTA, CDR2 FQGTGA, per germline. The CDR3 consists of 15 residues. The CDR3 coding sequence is TGTGCCAGCAGCTTAACGGGCAGTTGGGCAGAGACCCAGTACTTC. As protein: CASSLTGSWAETQYF.

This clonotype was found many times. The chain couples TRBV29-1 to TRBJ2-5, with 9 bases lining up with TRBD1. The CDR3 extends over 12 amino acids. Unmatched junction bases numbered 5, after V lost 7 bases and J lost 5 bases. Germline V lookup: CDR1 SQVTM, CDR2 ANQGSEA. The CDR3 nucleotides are TGCAGCGCCACAGGGGGCAAGGAGACCCAGTACTTC. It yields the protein CSATGGKETQYF.

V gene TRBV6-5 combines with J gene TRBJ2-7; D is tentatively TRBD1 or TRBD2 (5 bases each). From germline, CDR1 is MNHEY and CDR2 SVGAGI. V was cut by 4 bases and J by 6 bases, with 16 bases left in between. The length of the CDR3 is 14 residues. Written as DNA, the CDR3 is TGTGCCAGCAGTTCTCCGGGACCCGTGAGCGAGCAGTACTTC. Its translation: CASSSPGPVSEQYF.

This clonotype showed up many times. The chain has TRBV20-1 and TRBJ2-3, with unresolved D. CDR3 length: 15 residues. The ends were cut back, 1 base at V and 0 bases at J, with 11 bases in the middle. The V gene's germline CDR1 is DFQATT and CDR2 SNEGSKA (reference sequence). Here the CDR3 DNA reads TGCAGTGCTAGAGTCCCCGGGCGTAGCACAGATACGCAGTATTTT. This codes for CSARVPGRSTDTQYF.

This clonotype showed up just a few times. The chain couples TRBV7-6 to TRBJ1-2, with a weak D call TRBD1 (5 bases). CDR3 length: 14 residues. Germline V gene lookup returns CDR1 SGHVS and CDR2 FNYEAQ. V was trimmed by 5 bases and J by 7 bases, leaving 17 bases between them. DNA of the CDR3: TGTGCCAGCAGCCCTTGGACGGGACGAAGTGGCTACACCTTC. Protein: CASSPWTGRSGYTF.

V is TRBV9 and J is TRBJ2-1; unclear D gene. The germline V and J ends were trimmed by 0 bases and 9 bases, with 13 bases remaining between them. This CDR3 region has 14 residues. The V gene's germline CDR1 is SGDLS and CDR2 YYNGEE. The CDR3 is CASSVARGVSEQFF. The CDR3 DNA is TGTGCCAGCAGCGTAGCTAGAGGAGTGAGTGAGCAGTTCTTC.

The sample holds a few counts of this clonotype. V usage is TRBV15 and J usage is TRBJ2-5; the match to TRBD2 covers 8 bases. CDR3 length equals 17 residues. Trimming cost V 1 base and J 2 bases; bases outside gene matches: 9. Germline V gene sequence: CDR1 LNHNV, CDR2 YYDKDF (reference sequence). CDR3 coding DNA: TGTGCCACCAGCAGAGGCGGATCGACTAGCGTTCAAGAGACCCAGTACTTC. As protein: CATSRGGSTSVQETQYF.

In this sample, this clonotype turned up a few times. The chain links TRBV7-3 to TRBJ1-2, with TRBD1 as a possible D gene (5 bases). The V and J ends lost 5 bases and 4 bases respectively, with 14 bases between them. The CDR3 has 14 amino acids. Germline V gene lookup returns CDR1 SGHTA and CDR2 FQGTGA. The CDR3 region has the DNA TGTGCCAGCAGCCCCGAGGCAGGGCGCTATGGCTACACCTTC. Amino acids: CASSPEAGRYGYTF. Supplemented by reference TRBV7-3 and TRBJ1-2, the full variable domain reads GAGVSQTPSNKVTEKGKYVELRCDPISGHTALYWYRQSLGQGPEFLIYFQGTGAADDSGLPNDRFFAVRPEGSVSTLKIQRTERGDSAVYLCASSPEAGRYGYTFGSGTRLTVV.

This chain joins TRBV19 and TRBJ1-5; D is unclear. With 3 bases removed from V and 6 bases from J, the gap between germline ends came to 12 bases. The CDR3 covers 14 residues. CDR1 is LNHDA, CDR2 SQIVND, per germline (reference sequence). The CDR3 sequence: CASSIPGLGQPQHF. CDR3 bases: TGTGCCAGTAGTATTCCCGGGTTAGGTCAGCCCCAGCATTTT.

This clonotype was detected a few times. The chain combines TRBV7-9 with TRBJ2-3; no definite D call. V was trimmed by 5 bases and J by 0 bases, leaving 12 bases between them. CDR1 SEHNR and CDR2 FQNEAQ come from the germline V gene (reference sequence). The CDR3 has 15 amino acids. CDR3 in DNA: TGTGCCAGCAGCCCTAAAGCTATGAGCACAGATACGCAGTATTTT. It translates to CASSPKAMSTDTQYF. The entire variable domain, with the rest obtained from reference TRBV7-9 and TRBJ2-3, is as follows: DTGVSQNPRHKITKRGQNVTFRCDPISEHNRLYWYRQTLGQGPEFLTYFQNEAQLEKSRLLSDRFSAERPKGSFSTLEIQRTEQGDSAMYLCASSPKAMSTDTQYFGPGTRLTVL.

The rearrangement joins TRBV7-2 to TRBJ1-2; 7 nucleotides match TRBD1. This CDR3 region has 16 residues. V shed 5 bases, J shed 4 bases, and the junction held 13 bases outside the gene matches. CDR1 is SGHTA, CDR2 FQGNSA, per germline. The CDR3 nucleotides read TGTGCCAGCAGCCCTTCAGGGGGAGGGTCCCCCTATGGCTACACCTTC. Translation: CASSPSGGGSPYGYTF.

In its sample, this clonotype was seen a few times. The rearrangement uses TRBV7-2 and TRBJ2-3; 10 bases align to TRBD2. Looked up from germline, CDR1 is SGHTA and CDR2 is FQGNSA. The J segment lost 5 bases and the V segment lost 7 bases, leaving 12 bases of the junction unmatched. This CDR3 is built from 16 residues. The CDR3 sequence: CASTTSKRGGLDTQYF. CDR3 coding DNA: TGTGCCAGCACCACCTCGAAGCGGGGGGGGTTAGATACGCAGTATTTT.

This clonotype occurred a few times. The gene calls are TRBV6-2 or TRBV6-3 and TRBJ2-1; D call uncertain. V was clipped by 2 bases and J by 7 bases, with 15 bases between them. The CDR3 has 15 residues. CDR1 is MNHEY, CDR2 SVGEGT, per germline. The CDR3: CASSYDLGSFNEQFF. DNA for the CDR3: TGTGCCAGCAGTTACGACCTGGGGTCTTTTAATGAGCAGTTCTTC.

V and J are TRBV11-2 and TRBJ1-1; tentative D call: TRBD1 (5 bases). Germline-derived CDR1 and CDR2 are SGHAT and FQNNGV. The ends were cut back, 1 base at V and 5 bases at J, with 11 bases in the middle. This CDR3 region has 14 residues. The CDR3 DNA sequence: TGTGCCAGCAGCTTAGCCCTCAGGGATACTGAAGCTTTCTTT. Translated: CASSLALRDTEAFF.

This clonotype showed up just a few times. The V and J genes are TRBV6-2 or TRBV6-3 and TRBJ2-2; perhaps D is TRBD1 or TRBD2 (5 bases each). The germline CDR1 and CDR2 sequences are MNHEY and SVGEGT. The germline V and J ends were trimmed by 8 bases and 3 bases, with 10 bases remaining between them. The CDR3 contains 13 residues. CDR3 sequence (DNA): TGTGCCAGCCGGGACCTTTACACCGGGGAGCTGTTTTTT. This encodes CASRDLYTGELFF.

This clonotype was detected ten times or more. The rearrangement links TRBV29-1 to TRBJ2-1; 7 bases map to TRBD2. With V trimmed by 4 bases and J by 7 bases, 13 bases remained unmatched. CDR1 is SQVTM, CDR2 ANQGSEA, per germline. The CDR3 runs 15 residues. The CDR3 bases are TGCAGCGTTGTAAATCGGGCGGGGGTCTTAAATGAGCAGTTCTTC. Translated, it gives CSVVNRAGVLNEQFF.

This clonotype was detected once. CDR3 protein: CSARPGQGFSYEQYF. In DNA form, the CDR3 reads TGCAGTGCTAGGCCCGGACAGGGGTTCTCCTACGAGCAGTACTTC. The chain uses TRBV20-1 and TRBJ2-7; 9 bases are shared with TRBD1. The CDR3 runs 15 residues. Germline CDR1 DFQATT, CDR2 SNEGSKA (reference sequence). J was trimmed by 0 bases and V by 3 bases; bases with no gene match: 6.

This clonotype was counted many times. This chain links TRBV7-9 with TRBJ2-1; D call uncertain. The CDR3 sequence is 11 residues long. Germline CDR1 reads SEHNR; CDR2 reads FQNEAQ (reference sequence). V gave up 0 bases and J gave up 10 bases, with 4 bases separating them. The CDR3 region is CASSLAREQFF. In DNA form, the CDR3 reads TGTGCCAGCAGCTTAGCGCGGGAGCAGTTCTTC.

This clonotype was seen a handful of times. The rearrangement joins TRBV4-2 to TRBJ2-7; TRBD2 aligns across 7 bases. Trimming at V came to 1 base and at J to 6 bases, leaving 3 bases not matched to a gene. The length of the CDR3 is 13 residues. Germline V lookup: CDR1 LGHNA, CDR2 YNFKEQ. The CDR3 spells CASSQGGGSEQYF. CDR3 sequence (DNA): TGTGCCAGCAGCCAAGGGGGGGGGTCCGAGCAGTACTTC.

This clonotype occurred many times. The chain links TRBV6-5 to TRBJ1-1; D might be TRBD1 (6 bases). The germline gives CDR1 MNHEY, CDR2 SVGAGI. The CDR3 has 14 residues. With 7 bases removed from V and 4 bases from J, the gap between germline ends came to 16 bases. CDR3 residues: CASTPNLGGTEAFF. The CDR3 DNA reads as TGTGCCAGCACCCCAAACTTAGGGGGCACTGAAGCTTTCTTT.

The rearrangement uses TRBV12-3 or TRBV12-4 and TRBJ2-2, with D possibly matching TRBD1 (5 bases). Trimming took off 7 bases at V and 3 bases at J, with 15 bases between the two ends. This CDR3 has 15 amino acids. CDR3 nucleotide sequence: TGTGCCAGCACCCCTGCAGGGTTCGACACCGGGGAGCTGTTTTTT. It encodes CASTPAGFDTGELFF.

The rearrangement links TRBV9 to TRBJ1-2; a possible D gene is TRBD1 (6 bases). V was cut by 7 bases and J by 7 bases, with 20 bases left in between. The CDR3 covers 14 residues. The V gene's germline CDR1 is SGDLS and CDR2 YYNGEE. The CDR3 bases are TGTGCCAGCTCTCCTAAACAGGGATCCGTTGGCTACACCTTC. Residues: CASSPKQGSVGYTF.